This T cell receptor (beta chain) comes out of a study of blood T cell repertoires in COVID-19. Turning to the study itself: Nucleic acid was either cDNA or gDNA, and it came from T cells, B-cell-depleted T cells, or PBMCs.

There are 14 residues in the CDR3. V dropped 3 bases and J dropped 2 bases, with 10 bases sitting between them. Germline V gene data show CDR1 as MNHEY and CDR2 as SMNVEV (reference sequence). In the source study's methods: Nucleated cell number was recorded as an estimate derived from reference gene primer amplification. Generated by immunoSEQ multiplex PCR, the TCRdb table keeps only in-frame clones and is missing some. The V and J calls and clone size were taken over from that table, and D and trimming were inferred from the DNA. The profile shows around 310,000 clones, over 75% of them singletons.

V usage is TRBV27 and J usage is TRBJ1-1, with a possible D match to TRBD1 (6 bases). The sequence was collected from a woman in her 30s with COVID-19, enrolled during active disease. Sample: peripheral blood. Written as DNA, the CDR3 is TGTGCCAGCAGTTTTCGGGGGGCAAACACTGAAGCTTTCTTT. Translation gives CASSFRGANTEAFF.